This is a list of T cell receptor beta chains from one sample in a study of immune heterogeneity within non-small cell lung tumors. MiXCR, applied by TCRdb to the multiplex PCR reads, yields one record per CDR3 protein. Here the sample spans around 19,000 distinct CDR3 sequences, approximately 26% being singletons. The specimen was lung tumor tissue. The receptor set was obtained from a man aged 35-49 years with non-small cell lung cancer. The CDR3 runs from the conserved cysteine through the conserved F or W. A D gene is named only where the DNA matches it firmly. Rows may omit the clone size; those that give it use once, few, many or a size class.

clone_size: few; cdr3_length: 14; d_call: -; j_call: TRBJ2-1; v_call: TRBV20-1; cdr3_nt: TGCAGTGCTGTAGGACTCCCCCCCTACAATGAGCAGTTCTTC; cdr3_aa: CSAVGLPPYNEQFF
clone_size: few; cdr3_length: 14; d_call: -; j_call: TRBJ2-3; v_call: TRBV18; cdr3_nt: TGTGCCAGCTCAATGGGCGGAAGCGCAGATACGCAGTATTTT; cdr3_aa: CASSMGGSADTQYF
clone_size: -; cdr3_length: 16; d_call: TRBD1; j_call: TRBJ1-5; v_call: TRBV19; cdr3_nt: TGTGCCAGTATAGGGGGCGCGGGGTATAGCAATCAGCCCCAGCATTTT; cdr3_aa: CASIGGAGYSNQPQHF
clone_size: many; cdr3_length: 17; d_call: -; j_call: TRBJ1-6; v_call: TRBV28; cdr3_nt: TGTGCCAGCAGTTTATTGCAGGGGAGCTCCTATAATTCACCCCTCCACTTT; cdr3_aa: CASSLLQGSSYNSPLHF
clone_size: -; cdr3_length: 14; d_call: -; j_call: TRBJ2-7; v_call: TRBV5-1; cdr3_nt: TGCGCCAGCAGCTTTGAGACTTACTCCTACGAGCAGTACTTC; cdr3_aa: CASSFETYSYEQYF
clone_size: few; cdr3_length: 19; d_call: TRBD1; j_call: TRBJ1-5; v_call: TRBV20-1; cdr3_nt: TGCAGTGCTAGAGCCGCCCCGGGACAGGGGGCGGTGGCCAATCAGCCCCAGCATTTT; cdr3_aa: CSARAAPGQGAVANQPQHF
clone_size: medium-sized; cdr3_length: 15; d_call: TRBD2; j_call: TRBJ2-7; v_call: TRBV27; cdr3_nt: TGTGCCAGCAGTTCCCGACTAGCGGGAACCATGGCGCAGTACTTC; cdr3_aa: CASSSRLAGTMAQYF
clone_size: few; cdr3_length: 16; d_call: TRBD2; j_call: TRBJ2-1; v_call: TRBV20-1; cdr3_nt: TGCAGTGCTAGCTCCCGGACTAGCGGAACCTACAATGAGCAGTTCTTC; cdr3_aa: CSASSRTSGTYNEQFF
clone_size: -; cdr3_length: 14; d_call: -; j_call: TRBJ1-2; v_call: TRBV5-1; cdr3_nt: TGCGCCAGCAGCTTCGACGAGACCAACTATGGCTACACCTTC; cdr3_aa: CASSFDETNYGYTF
clone_size: few; cdr3_length: 16; d_call: TRBD1; j_call: TRBJ1-5; v_call: TRBV5-6; cdr3_nt: TGTGCCAGCAGCCGTAAACTGACAGGGAACAATCAGCCCCAGCATTTT; cdr3_aa: CASSRKLTGNNQPQHF
clone_size: -; cdr3_length: 16; d_call: -; j_call: TRBJ1-4; v_call: TRBV7-9; cdr3_nt: TGTGCCAGCAGCCGAGGTGGGCTGGGAACTAATGAAAAACTGTTTTTT; cdr3_aa: CASSRGGLGTNEKLFF
clone_size: few; cdr3_length: 14; d_call: -; j_call: TRBJ1-1; v_call: TRBV20-1; cdr3_nt: TGCAGTGCTAGATCAGGGGCCATGAACACTGAAGCTTTCTTT; cdr3_aa: CSARSGAMNTEAFF
clone_size: -; cdr3_length: 15; d_call: -; j_call: TRBJ1-1; v_call: TRBV5-1; cdr3_nt: TGCGCCAGCAGCTTGGCCGGGGGCATGAACAATGAAGCTTTCTTT; cdr3_aa: CASSLAGGMNNEAFF
clone_size: medium-sized; cdr3_length: 15; d_call: TRBD2; j_call: TRBJ2-1; v_call: TRBV19; cdr3_nt: TGTGCCAGTAGTAAGACTAGCGGGAGATCAAGCGAGCAGTTCTTC; cdr3_aa: CASSKTSGRSSEQFF
clone_size: few; cdr3_length: 15; d_call: -; j_call: TRBJ2-3; v_call: TRBV10-3; cdr3_nt: TGTGCCATCAGTGGCAGGCTAGCGAAGACAGATACGCAGTATTTT; cdr3_aa: CAISGRLAKTDTQYF
clone_size: -; cdr3_length: 10; d_call: -; j_call: TRBJ1-3; v_call: TRBV29-1; cdr3_nt: TGCAGCGTTGTTATGGGATCCATATATTTT; cdr3_aa: CSVVMGSIYF
clone_size: few; cdr3_length: 15; d_call: -; j_call: TRBJ1-2; v_call: TRBV11-3; cdr3_nt: TGTGCCAGCAGCTTAGATTGGGGGGACTCCTATGGCTACACCTTC; cdr3_aa: CASSLDWGDSYGYTF
clone_size: few; cdr3_length: 14; d_call: -; j_call: TRBJ1-4; v_call: TRBV7-9; cdr3_nt: TGTGCCAGCAATCCCCTGACTGCTAATGAAAAACTGTTTTTT; cdr3_aa: CASNPLTANEKLFF
clone_size: -; cdr3_length: 13; d_call: -; j_call: TRBJ1-1; v_call: TRBV19; cdr3_nt: TGTGCCAGTAGTATGCTGTATAACACTGAAGCTTTCTTT; cdr3_aa: CASSMLYNTEAFF
clone_size: few; cdr3_length: 13; d_call: -; j_call: TRBJ2-1; v_call: TRBV14; cdr3_nt: TGTGCCAGCAGCCAAGACACGAGTGGTGAGCAGTTCTTC; cdr3_aa: CASSQDTSGEQFF
clone_size: medium-sized; cdr3_length: 13; d_call: -; j_call: TRBJ1-1; v_call: TRBV6-1; cdr3_nt: TGTGCCAGCACCGGGACACCGAACACTGAAGCTTTCTTT; cdr3_aa: CASTGTPNTEAFF
clone_size: -; cdr3_length: 15; d_call: -; j_call: TRBJ2-7; v_call: TRBV20-1; cdr3_nt: TGCAGTGCTCGCCCTACGCAGGGGGGGGCCTACGAGCAGCACTTC; cdr3_aa: CSARPTQGGAYEQHF
clone_size: -; cdr3_length: 13; d_call: -; j_call: TRBJ2-1; v_call: TRBV2; cdr3_nt: TGTGCCAGCAGTCCTGAGAGGGTCAATGAGCAGTTCTTC; cdr3_aa: CASSPERVNEQFF
clone_size: few; cdr3_length: 14; d_call: TRBD2; j_call: TRBJ2-7; v_call: TRBV20-1; cdr3_nt: TGCAGTGCTAGCGGGCGGGAGGCCAAGGAAGAGCAGTACTTC; cdr3_aa: CSASGREAKEEQYF
clone_size: few; cdr3_length: 15; d_call: TRBD2; j_call: TRBJ2-2; v_call: TRBV9; cdr3_nt: TGTGCCAGCAGCCCGACTAGCGCGGGGACCGGGGAGCTGTTTTTT; cdr3_aa: CASSPTSAGTGELFF
clone_size: many; cdr3_length: 13; d_call: -; j_call: TRBJ1-2; v_call: TRBV11-3; cdr3_nt: TGTGCCAGCGGGGCCAACCGACTCTATGGCTACACCTTC; cdr3_aa: CASGANRLYGYTF
clone_size: medium-sized; cdr3_length: 14; d_call: -; j_call: TRBJ1-2; v_call: TRBV2; cdr3_nt: TGTGCCAGCAGTGATCGGGGGGGAAGCTATGGCTACACCTTC; cdr3_aa: CASSDRGGSYGYTF
clone_size: many; cdr3_length: 16; d_call: TRBD1; j_call: TRBJ2-2; v_call: TRBV6-1; cdr3_nt: TGTGCCAGCGGCAGAAAAGGGGGCGTAGACACCGGGGAGCTGTTTTTT; cdr3_aa: CASGRKGGVDTGELFF
clone_size: many; cdr3_length: 14; d_call: TRBD1; j_call: TRBJ1-2; v_call: TRBV20-1; cdr3_nt: TGCAGTGCCCTCGAGAGGGGGCTCGGCTATGGCTACACCTTC; cdr3_aa: CSALERGLGYGYTF
clone_size: -; cdr3_length: 14; d_call: -; j_call: TRBJ1-5; v_call: TRBV7-8; cdr3_nt: TGTGCCAGCAGCCCTCCCTCGGGTAATCAGCCCCAGCATTTT; cdr3_aa: CASSPPSGNQPQHF
clone_size: -; cdr3_length: 19; d_call: -; j_call: TRBJ1-1; v_call: TRBV5-1; cdr3_nt: TGCGCCAGCAGCCGCGTGTCCCCGGGACGGCCAAGCATGAACACTCAAGCTTTCTTT; cdr3_aa: CASSRVSPGRPSMNTQAFF
clone_size: many; cdr3_length: 13; d_call: -; j_call: TRBJ1-2; v_call: TRBV6-1; cdr3_nt: TGTGCCAGCAGTCAGAGACAGAACTATGGCTACACCTTC; cdr3_aa: CASSQRQNYGYTF
clone_size: -; cdr3_length: 15; d_call: -; j_call: TRBJ2-2; v_call: TRBV20-1; cdr3_nt: TGCAGTGCTCTCACCGCTGGCTTGTCCACCGGGGAGCTGTTTTTT; cdr3_aa: CSALTAGLSTGELFF
clone_size: -; cdr3_length: 17; d_call: TRBD2; j_call: TRBJ2-5; v_call: TRBV20-1; cdr3_nt: TGCAGTTCTCCCGGGACATTGGGACTAGCTGAGCGAGAGACCCAGTACTTC; cdr3_aa: CSSPGTLGLAERETQYF
clone_size: -; cdr3_length: 15; d_call: -; j_call: TRBJ1-1; v_call: TRBV5-1; cdr3_nt: TGCGCCAGCAGCTTGGGCACCAACTCCAGGACCGAAGCTTTCTTT; cdr3_aa: CASSLGTNSRTEAFF
clone_size: few; cdr3_length: 15; d_call: -; j_call: TRBJ2-7; v_call: TRBV9; cdr3_nt: TGTGCCAGCAGCGTAGATCCGGGAGCGAGATACGAGCAGTACTTC; cdr3_aa: CASSVDPGARYEQYF
clone_size: many; cdr3_length: 15; d_call: TRBD2; j_call: TRBJ2-7; v_call: TRBV20-1; cdr3_nt: TGCAGTGCTAGCGGGCGGGGGGGGGCGGGGTACGAGCAGTACTTC; cdr3_aa: CSASGRGGAGYEQYF
clone_size: few; cdr3_length: 12; d_call: -; j_call: TRBJ1-6; v_call: TRBV27; cdr3_nt: TGTGCCAGCGGAAACAACAATTCACCCCTCCACTTT; cdr3_aa: CASGNNNSPLHF
clone_size: few; cdr3_length: 16; d_call: -; j_call: TRBJ1-4; v_call: TRBV6-5; cdr3_nt: TGTGCCAGCAGTTACGGCAGAAAACTAACTAATGAAAAACTGTTTTTT; cdr3_aa: CASSYGRKLTNEKLFF
clone_size: many; cdr3_length: 15; d_call: TRBD1; j_call: TRBJ1-4; v_call: TRBV6-1; cdr3_nt: TGTGCCACCACCAAGGGGGGACAGATCAATGAAAAACTGTTTTTT; cdr3_aa: CATTKGGQINEKLFF
clone_size: many; cdr3_length: 14; d_call: -; j_call: TRBJ2-7; v_call: TRBV6-1; cdr3_nt: TGTGCCAGCAGCCCGCAGGGAGTCTCCTACGAGCAGTACTTC; cdr3_aa: CASSPQGVSYEQYF
clone_size: few; cdr3_length: 13; d_call: -; j_call: TRBJ2-7; v_call: TRBV24-1; cdr3_nt: TGTGCCACCAGTGATTCCGATCGCTACGAGCAGTACTTC; cdr3_aa: CATSDSDRYEQYF
clone_size: -; cdr3_length: 15; d_call: -; j_call: TRBJ1-1; v_call: TRBV6-1; cdr3_nt: TGTGCCAGCAGAAGCCGCTGGGGGGCCAACACTGAAGCTTTCTTT; cdr3_aa: CASRSRWGANTEAFF
clone_size: -; cdr3_length: 12; d_call: -; j_call: TRBJ1-1; v_call: TRBV2; cdr3_nt: TGTGCCACCAGAGGGCAAATCACTGAAGCTTTCTTT; cdr3_aa: CATRGQITEAFF
clone_size: many; cdr3_length: 13; d_call: TRBD1; j_call: TRBJ1-2; v_call: TRBV20-1; cdr3_nt: TGCAGTGCTAGTCAGGGGGGAGGCTATGGCTACACCTTC; cdr3_aa: CSASQGGGYGYTF
clone_size: few; cdr3_length: 14; d_call: -; j_call: TRBJ1-6; v_call: TRBV5-1; cdr3_nt: TGCGCCAGCAGCTTGGGTCAGAGGGAGTCACCCCTCCACTTT; cdr3_aa: CASSLGQRESPLHF
clone_size: medium-sized; cdr3_length: 13; d_call: -; j_call: TRBJ1-5; v_call: TRBV30; cdr3_nt: TGTGCCTGGAGTGTCTCTTGGGATCAGCCCCAGCATTTT; cdr3_aa: CAWSVSWDQPQHF
clone_size: few; cdr3_length: 13; d_call: TRBD2; j_call: TRBJ2-1; v_call: TRBV7-7; cdr3_nt: TGTGCTAGCAGCTCGGGGGGAGGGAGTGAGCAGTTCTTC; cdr3_aa: CASSSGGGSEQFF
clone_size: -; cdr3_length: 14; d_call: -; j_call: TRBJ1-6; v_call: TRBV3-1; cdr3_nt: TGTGCCAGCAGCCGGACACTCTATAATTCACCCCTCCACTTT; cdr3_aa: CASSRTLYNSPLHF
clone_size: -; cdr3_length: 12; d_call: TRBD1; j_call: TRBJ2-1; v_call: TRBV29-1; cdr3_nt: TGCAGCTTTCGACAGGGGGCGAATGAGCAGTTCTTC; cdr3_aa: CSFRQGANEQFF
clone_size: few; cdr3_length: 13; d_call: TRBD1; j_call: TRBJ1-1; v_call: TRBV9; cdr3_nt: TGTGCCGGCAGCGTGGACAGGGAGACTGAAGCTTTCTTT; cdr3_aa: CAGSVDRETEAFF
clone_size: few; cdr3_length: 18; d_call: TRBD2; j_call: TRBJ2-2; v_call: TRBV7-9; cdr3_nt: TGTGCCAGCAGCCGCCGGGCCCCAGGACTAGCGGGAACCGGGGAGCTGTTTTTT; cdr3_aa: CASSRRAPGLAGTGELFF
clone_size: -; cdr3_length: 12; d_call: -; j_call: TRBJ1-2; v_call: TRBV29-1; cdr3_nt: TGCAGCGTTGAAAAAGGGACATATGGCTACACCTTC; cdr3_aa: CSVEKGTYGYTF
clone_size: -; cdr3_length: 16; d_call: -; j_call: TRBJ2-2; v_call: TRBV6-2/TRBV6-3; cdr3_nt: TGTGCCAGCAGTTCCCCAGGGTTCGTTGAAACCGGGGAGCTGTTTTTT; cdr3_aa: CASSSPGFVETGELFF